This T cell receptor beta chain originates from a study of shared clonotypes between healthy human individuals. Repertoires were generated with immunoSEQ multiplex PCR, while TCRdb's copy carries only in-frame clones and drops some. The table has about 590,000 clones, around 95% seen once. CDR1 is DFQATT and CDR2 is SNEGSKA in the germline V gene (reference sequence). After removal of 5 bases from V and 4 bases from J, the junction contained 2 bases not matched to a gene. The CDR3 has 11 amino acids. General study results and limits: The study found lower generation probabilities in non-shared clonotypes than in those shared by all four donors.

To note about this clone: No antigen is known for it.

Terminally differentiated effector memory CD45RA+ cells were excluded from the naive CD8 cells, which were CD45RO-negative and positively selected for CCR7. This chain connects TRBV20-1 to TRBJ2-7, with TRBD1 identical over 7 bases. The sample taken for sequencing was naive CD8+ T cells sorted from blood. The TCR sequence derives from a woman in her twenties or thirties in good health. CDR3 loop: CSAYRGYEQYF. The CDR3 nucleotides are TGCAGTGCTTACAGGGGATACGAGCAGTACTTC.